Below, 11 T cell receptor beta chains from the same sample are listed, as sequenced in a study of T-cell memory formation after mild COVID-19. TCRdb re-derived calls from the 5' RACE reads in MiXCR, one entry per CDR3 protein. The top ten hold around 3.8% of the sample, which has roughly 250,000 distinct CDR3 sequences, over 15% seen once. The sequenced sample was PBMCs or a T cell subset sorted from them (not recorded which). Every receptor here comes from a man aged 18-30 years who had mild COVID-19 (a few samples of this study predate the infection). Cell type and time point are not known.

This clonotype came up many times. V usage is TRBV2 and J usage is TRBJ2-1; D not certain. CDR3 length equals 10 residues. From germline, CDR1 is SNHLY and CDR2 FYNNEI. Trimming stripped 6 bases from V and 10 bases from J, with 7 bases between. The CDR3 DNA follows: TGTGCCAGCAGATTTAGGGAGCAGTTCTTC. Translating gives CASRFREQFF.

The chain carries TRBV20-1 and TRBJ1-6; D might be TRBD1 (5 bases). Germline CDR1 DFQATT, CDR2 SNEGSKA (reference sequence). The CDR3 contains 15 residues. The V and J ends lost 5 bases and 5 bases respectively, with 16 bases between them. The CDR3: CSAPWRGRDNSPLHF. CDR3 DNA: TGCAGTGCTCCCTGGAGGGGCAGGGATAATTCACCCCTCCACTTT.

This clonotype has ten or more counts. The gene calls are TRBV5-4 and TRBJ1-5, with TRBD1 matching 8 bases. The CDR3 totals 15 residues. V lost 3 bases to trimming and J lost 2 bases; unmatched junction nucleotides: 4. Germline CDR1 and CDR2: SGHNT and YYREEE (reference sequence). The CDR3 nucleotides read TGTGCCAGCAGCTCTGGGACAGGAGGCAATCAGCCCCAGCATTTT. It specifies CASSSGTGGNQPQHF.

The chain is built from TRBV7-2 and TRBJ1-5; no firm D call. The V end lost 1 base, the J end lost 4 bases, and 11 bases lay between the germline ends. The germline CDR1 and CDR2 sequences are SGHTA and FQGNSA. CDR3 length: 15 amino acids. This chain's CDR3 is CASSLGPSGNQPQHF. In DNA, the CDR3 is TGTGCCAGCAGCTTAGGACCGTCCGGGAATCAGCCCCAGCATTTT.

To note about this clonotype: The junction differs from germline at one of its ends, possibly a read error. The CDR3 sequence: CTSSRLWPLGNTIYF. As DNA, the CDR3 is TGTACCAGCAGCCGCCTCTGGCCCCTTGGAAACACCATATATTTT. V is TRBV6-5 and J is TRBJ1-3; no reliable D call. Germline values: CDR1 MNHEY, CDR2 SVGAGI. This CDR3 is built from 15 residues.

This clonotype was observed a handful of times. This chain links TRBV3-1 with TRBJ1-1, with D perhaps matching TRBD1 (5 bases). The length of the CDR3 is 13 residues. Germline lookup yields CDR1 LGHDT and CDR2 YNNKEL (reference sequence). The V end was cut by 7 bases, the J end by 0 bases, with 9 bases between. CDR3 nucleotides: TGTGCCAGCACCGGGGCTATGAACACTGAAGCTTTCTTT. Translating it yields CASTGAMNTEAFF. Complete variable domain (other parts from reference TRBV3-1 and TRBJ1-1): DTAVSQTPKYLVTQMGNDKSIKCEQNLGHDTMYWYKQDSKKFLKIMFSYNNKELIINETVPNRFSPKSPDKAHLNLHINSLELGDSAVYFCASTGAMNTEAFFGQGTRLTVV.

This clonotype came up many times. This chain connects TRBV7-9 to TRBJ1-1, with unresolved D. CDR3 length: 13 residues. Trimming took 0 bases from V and 6 from J, leaving 8 bases between them. The germline V gene has CDR1 SEHNR and CDR2 FQNEAQ (reference sequence). The CDR3 here is CASSLAGSPEAFF. CDR3 DNA: TGTGCCAGCAGCTTAGCGGGATCCCCTGAAGCTTTCTTT.

The J gene is TRBJ1-2, the V gene TRBV7-2; D is unresolved. Trimming cost V 2 bases and J 5 bases, with 15 bases left between them. CDR3 length equals 15 residues. Germline CDR1 and CDR2: SGHTA and FQGNSA. The CDR3: CASSLTLGYGYGYTF. CDR3 bases: TGTGCCAGCAGCTTAACACTGGGATATGGGTATGGCTACACCTTC.

This clonotype appeared many times. The chain couples TRBV5-1 to TRBJ1-6; D gene uncertain. This CDR3 is built from 15 residues. V was shortened by 5 bases and J by 5 bases, with 14 bases between the two germline ends. CDR1 and CDR2 (germline): SGHRS, YFSETQ. CDR3 sequence reads: CASRSDGADNSPLHF. The CDR3, as DNA: TGCGCCAGCAGGTCTGACGGAGCCGATAATTCACCCCTCCACTTT.

The V and J genes are TRBV7-2 and TRBJ1-4; D remains ambiguous. In germline, CDR1 is SGHTA, CDR2 FQGNSA. This CDR3 spans 12 amino acids. Deletions cut 3 bases from V and 7 bases from J, with 6 bases between. The CDR3 loop is CASSFSAEKLFF. CDR3 sequence (DNA): TGTGCCAGCAGCTTTTCGGCTGAAAAACTGTTTTTT.

This clonotype came up a few times. This rearrangement joins TRBV28 to TRBJ2-7, with TRBD1 identical over 12 bases. Trimming removed 4 bases from V and 7 bases from J; junction bases left unmatched: 8. The CDR3 runs to 15 residues. Germline-derived CDR1 and CDR2 are MDHEN and SYDVKM. CDR3 DNA sequence: TGTGCCAGCAGTTCCACCGGGACAGGGGGCGGTGAGCAGTACGTC. Translating gives CASSSTGTGGGEQYV.